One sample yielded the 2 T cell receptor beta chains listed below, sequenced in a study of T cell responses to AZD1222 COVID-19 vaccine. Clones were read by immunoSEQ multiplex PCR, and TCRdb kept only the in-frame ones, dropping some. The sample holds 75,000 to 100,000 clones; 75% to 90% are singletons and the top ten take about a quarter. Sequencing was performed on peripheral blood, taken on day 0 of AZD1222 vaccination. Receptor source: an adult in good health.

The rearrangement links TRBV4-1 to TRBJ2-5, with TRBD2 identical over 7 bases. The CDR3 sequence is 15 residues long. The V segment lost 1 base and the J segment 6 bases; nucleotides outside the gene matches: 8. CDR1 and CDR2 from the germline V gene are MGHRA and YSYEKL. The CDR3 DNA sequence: TGCGCCAGCAGCCAAGTCTTAGCGGGCTCTAAGACCCAGTACTTC. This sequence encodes CASSQVLAGSKTQYF.

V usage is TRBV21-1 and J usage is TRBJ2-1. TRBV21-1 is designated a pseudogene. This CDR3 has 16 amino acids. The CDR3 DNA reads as TGTGCCAGCAGCTCAAAGGACATAGCGAGGCTCAATGAGCAGTTCTTC. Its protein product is CASSSKDIARLNEQFF.